The source of this TCR beta chain is a study of T cell repertoires in cytomegalovirus infection. Study results and caveats: In two of eight donors, the top clonotype was HLA-C-restricted CMV-specific. CMV carriers with the relevant HLA were identified by cumulative public TCR beta family frequency.

This clonotype was seen more than once but under ten times. Its antigen remains unidentified. CDR3 length equals 14 residues. V was shortened by 0 bases and J by 2 bases, with 9 bases between the two germline ends. Germline V lookup: CDR1 DFQATT, CDR2 SNEGSKA (reference sequence). TCRdb analysed the reads with MiXCR anew, one entry per CDR3 protein. The sample lists 680,000 or so distinct CDR3 sequences, roughly a third seen once, with about 18% in the top ten. Sequenced material: cultured PBMCs, taken from culture after CMV antigen stimulation. The rearrangement joins TRBV20-1 to TRBJ2-3; D tentatively reads TRBD1 or TRBD2 (5 bases each). The receptor's source is a human donor in good health (CMV status not recorded). Some clones in this sample may be carry-over from other donors' samples. The chain's CDR3 is CSARDWGNTDTQYF. DNA for the CDR3: TGCAGTGCTAGAGATTGGGGGAACACAGATACGCAGTATTTT.